The 20 T cell receptor beta chains listed next were all sequenced from one sample in a study of OX40 agonist ivuxolimab in advanced cancers. The data were produced by immunoSEQ multiplex PCR, yet TCRdb's version contains in-frame clones alone and is incomplete. Of 75,000 to 100,000 clones in the sample, under 85% were seen once. The sample consisted of CD4+ or CD8+ T cells sorted from blood, taken in a trial of the OX40 agonist ivuxolimab. These receptors were collected from an adult with an advanced solid tumor such as melanoma, head and neck, liver or kidney cancer.

The chain combines TRBV10-3 with TRBJ1-2, with D possibly matching TRBD1 (5 bases). Germline assignment: CDR1 ENHRY and CDR2 SYGVKD. This CDR3 has 13 residues. V shed 6 bases and J shed 8 bases, with 16 bases lying between them. CDR3 sequence: CAIRGDGPWGYTF. The CDR3, as DNA: TGTGCCATCAGAGGGGACGGCCCGTGGGGCTACACCTTC.

The chain employs TRBV7-9 and TRBJ1-4; the match to TRBD1 covers 7 bases. The V segment lost 3 bases and the J segment 0 bases; nucleotides outside the gene matches: 4. CDR3 length: 16 amino acids. Germline values: CDR1 SEHNR, CDR2 FQNEAQ (reference sequence). DNA for the CDR3: TGTGCCAGCAGCTTTCGGACAGGCACAACTAATGAAAAACTGTTTTTT. Amino acid sequence: CASSFRTGTTNEKLFF.

The sample holds a few counts of this clone. This rearrangement joins TRBV9 to TRBJ1-1; tentatively, D is TRBD1 (5 bases). V lost 0 bases and J 1 base, leaving 16 bases between the germline ends. Germline loops: CDR1 SGDLS, CDR2 YYNGEE. The CDR3 extends over 17 amino acids. This CDR3 is CASSVEGMGTGNTEAFF. The CDR3 coding sequence is TGTGCCAGCAGCGTAGAGGGTATGGGGACGGGGAACACTGAAGCTTTCTTT.

The chain recombines TRBV7-2 with TRBJ2-3, with D unclear. The V gene lost 2 bases and the J gene lost 4 bases, with 7 bases spanning the gap. Germline-derived CDR1 and CDR2 are SGHTA and FQGNSA. The CDR3 has 13 residues. The CDR3 protein is CASSLMRPDTQYF. The CDR3 coding sequence is TGTGCCAGCAGCTTAATGAGACCAGATACGCAGTATTTT.

V and J are TRBV18 and TRBJ1-6, with D uncertain. In germline, CDR1 is KGHSH, CDR2 LQKENI. V was cut by 3 bases and J by 17 bases, with 17 bases left in between. The CDR3 is made up of 13 amino acids. This CDR3 is CASSPKIGGTIHF. The CDR3 DNA sequence: TGTGCCAGCTCACCGAAAATCGGAGGAACCATCCACTTT.

The rearrangement joins TRBV21-1 to TRBJ1-2; the table's D call, TRBD1, has no DNA check behind it. TRBV21-1 is listed as a pseudogene. CDR3 size: 14 residues. This chain's CDR3 is CASSKGGRGNGYTF. The CDR3 nucleotides read TGTGCCAGCAGCAAGGGAGGCAGGGGGAATGGCTACACCTTC.

The genes are TRBV7-3 and TRBJ2-3, with 9 bases aligning to TRBD2. The length of the CDR3 is 16 residues. The V segment lost 3 bases and the J segment 4 bases; nucleotides outside the gene matches: 8. Per the germline V gene, CDR1 is SGHTA and CDR2 is FQGTGA. The CDR3 DNA sequence: TGTGCCAGCAGCTTCAGCGGGGGGAGCGGGGCAGATACGCAGTATTTT. Protein sequence: CASSFSGGSGADTQYF.

The chain recombines TRBV6-4 with TRBJ2-1; TRBD2 matches at 9 bases. The CDR3 consists of 16 residues. V gave up 6 bases and J gave up 7 bases; unmatched junction bases: 13. CDR1 is MRHNA and CDR2 is SNTAGT in the germline V gene. The CDR3 coding sequence is TGTGCCAGCAGCCCGGGAGCGGGAGGCGGGGGAAATGAGCAGTTCTTC. As protein: CASSPGAGGGGNEQFF.

The rearrangement uses TRBV5-1 and TRBJ2-2; possible D gene TRBD2, 6 bases. The germline V gene has CDR1 SGHRS and CDR2 YFSETQ. V was trimmed by 5 bases and J by 7 bases, leaving 18 bases between them. This CDR3 contains 15 residues. This CDR3 is CASRGTPNYGGELFF. CDR3 coding DNA: TGCGCCAGCAGAGGGACTCCCAATTATGGCGGGGAGCTGTTTTTT.

Details on this clone: A read error may produce the germline difference seen at one junction end. This sequence joins TRBV18 and TRBJ1-2; D is perhaps TRBD1 (6 bases). From germline, CDR1 is KGHSH and CDR2 LQKENI. CDR3 length: 15 amino acids. The CDR3 here is CASSPQWTDNYGYTF. In nucleotides, the CDR3 is TGTGCCAGCTCCCCACAGTGGACAGATAACTATGGCTACACCTTC.

This clone was seen once. The rearrangement joins TRBV5-1 to TRBJ2-1; 10 bases align to TRBD1. The junction had 9 bases not matched to a gene; V was cut back by 6 bases and J by 9 bases. The CDR3 runs 14 residues. In germline, CDR1 is SGHRS, CDR2 YFSETQ. CDR3 loop: CASKRDRGYGEQFF. CDR3 DNA: TGCGCCAGCAAGCGGGACAGGGGTTACGGTGAGCAGTTCTTC.

The chain combines TRBV25-1 with TRBJ1-2; unclear D gene. This CDR3 spans 14 amino acids. Trimming stripped 5 bases from V and 4 bases from J, with 14 bases between. Looked up from germline, CDR1 is MGHDK and CDR2 is SYGVNS. Here the CDR3 DNA reads TGTGCCAGCAGTAAGTCAGTCGCCACCTATGGCTACACCTTC. This sequence encodes CASSKSVATYGYTF.

The chain recombines TRBV5-1 with TRBJ1-1; D is ambiguous. This CDR3 spans 13 amino acids. Germline CDR1 SGHRS, CDR2 YFSETQ. The V gene lost 0 bases and the J gene lost 3 bases, with 6 bases spanning the gap. CDR3 in amino acids: CASSLGLHTEAFF. The CDR3 DNA sequence: TGCGCCAGCAGCTTGGGGCTGCACACTGAAGCTTTCTTT.

The rearrangement links TRBV27 to TRBJ2-7, with TRBD2 identical over 10 bases. Germline CDR1 and CDR2: MNHEY and SMNVEV (reference sequence). The CDR3 is made up of 16 amino acids. V lost 6 bases to trimming and J lost 4 bases; unmatched junction nucleotides: 12. Written as DNA, the CDR3 is TGTGCCAGCAGCCTTTCCTCTAGCGGGAGTTTTTACGAGCAGTACTTC. Translating it yields CASSLSSSGSFYEQYF.

The chain is built from TRBV6-1 and TRBJ2-7; D tentatively fits TRBD1 or TRBD2 (5 bases each). V dropped 6 bases and J dropped 2 bases, with 8 bases sitting between them. The length of the CDR3 is 12 residues. Germline V gene data show CDR1 as MNHNS and CDR2 as SASEGT. CDR3 sequence reads: CASSRDAYEQYF. The CDR3 DNA reads as TGTGCCAGCAGCCGGGACGCCTACGAGCAGTACTTC.

There are a few counts of this clone. The chain carries TRBV19 and TRBJ2-1, with D possibly TRBD1 on 6 matching bases. The CDR3 loop spans 18 amino acids. Germline CDR1 is LNHDA and CDR2 is SQIVND (reference sequence). V was cut by 1 base and J by 3 bases, with 19 bases left in between. DNA of the CDR3: TGTGCCAGTAGTATAGTCCCCCCTGGACAGCTATTCTACAATGAGCAGTTCTTC. Residues: CASSIVPPGQLFYNEQFF.

This chain links TRBV19 with TRBJ1-2, with D tentatively TRBD1 (5 bases). Germline CDR1 LNHDA, CDR2 SQIVND (reference sequence). Trimming cost V 4 bases and J 5 bases, with 14 bases left between them. This CDR3 has 14 residues. CDR3 residues: CASSKGGDWYGYTF. DNA for the CDR3: TGTGCCAGTAGTAAGGGCGGGGACTGGTATGGCTACACCTTC.

This chain joins TRBV7-2 and TRBJ1-2; possibly TRBD1 for D (5 bases). Looked up from germline, CDR1 is SGHTA and CDR2 is FQGNSA. Trimming cost V 2 bases and J 0 bases, with 10 bases left between them. This CDR3 is 15 amino acids long. The CDR3 is CASSLTTGPNYGYTF. CDR3 sequence (DNA): TGTGCCAGCAGCTTAACCACAGGCCCTAACTATGGCTACACCTTC.

The chain uses TRBV4-1 and TRBJ2-7; the match to TRBD1 covers 9 bases. CDR3 length: 15 amino acids. Germline loops: CDR1 MGHRA, CDR2 YSYEKL. Germline trimming cut 2 bases from V and 5 bases from J; bases unmatched to any gene: 7. The CDR3 coding sequence is TGCGCCAGCAGCCAAACCCGGACAGGGGACAACGAGCAGTACTTC. It codes for CASSQTRTGDNEQYF.

In this sample, this clone turned up many times. The CDR3 sequence: CAWSVWDHSGNTIYF. DNA of the CDR3: TGTGCCTGGAGTGTTTGGGACCACTCTGGAAACACCATATATTTT. V is TRBV30 and J is TRBJ1-3, with a weak D call TRBD1 (5 bases). Germline CDR1 GTSNPN, CDR2 SVGIG (reference sequence). V was trimmed by 0 bases and J by 0 bases, leaving 9 bases between them. CDR3 size: 15 residues.